The 27 T cell receptor beta chains in this list originate from one sample, sequenced in a study of cytotoxic CD8 clonotypes in ibrutinib-treated CLL. Sequencing was performed with immunoSEQ multiplex PCR; in TCRdb, only in-frame clones are kept and a portion is missing. The sample consists of tens of thousands of clones, 65% of them appearing once. Sequences were derived from PBMCs, sampled after 24 months of ibrutinib treatment. All receptors derive from a human donor with chronic lymphocytic leukemia.

A few counts support this clone. The V and J genes are TRBV29-1 and TRBJ2-6; D is unresolved. Trimming removed 1 base from V and 2 bases from J, with 12 bases in between. This CDR3 comprises 16 residues. Germline lookup yields CDR1 SQVTM and CDR2 ANQGSEA. The CDR3 DNA follows: TGCAGCGTTGAAGTTACGGAAAGGGCTGGGGCCAACGTCCTGACTTTC. Its protein is CSVEVTERAGANVLTF.

This sequence joins TRBV11-3 and TRBJ2-3, with D unclear. CDR3 length: 15 amino acids. Germline CDR1 reads SGHNT; CDR2 reads YENEEA. Trimming pared 1 base from V and 2 bases from J, leaving 10 bases between. CDR3 region: CASSLGDTNTDTQYF. CDR3 nucleotides: TGTGCCAGCAGCTTAGGGGATACTAACACAGATACGCAGTATTTT. Full variable domain (outside the CDR3, taken from reference TRBV11-3 and TRBJ2-3): EAGVVQSPRYKIIEKKQPVAFWCNPISGHNTLYWYLQNLGQGPELLIRYENEEAVDDSQLPKDRFSAERLKGVDSTLKIQPAELGDSAVYLCASSLGDTNTDTQYFGPGTRLTVL.

This chain connects TRBV10-3 to TRBJ2-2; 7 nucleotides line up with TRBD1. CDR1 and CDR2 from the germline V gene are ENHRY and SYGVKD. The CDR3 sequence is 19 residues long. V shed 0 bases, J shed 11 bases, and the junction held 21 bases outside the gene matches. Here the CDR3 reads CAISESIWGSGQRIGELFF. The DNA for the CDR3 is TGTGCCATCAGTGAGTCGATATGGGGGTCGGGACAGAGGATCGGAGAGCTGTTTTTT.

This clone was seen many times. V usage is TRBV9 and J usage is TRBJ2-3; D may match TRBD1 or TRBD2 (5 bases each). Trimming removed 4 bases from V and 6 bases from J, with 15 bases in between. The CDR3 is 14 residues long. Per germline, CDR1 SGDLS and CDR2 YYNGEE. CDR3: CASSNLGPDDTQYF. As DNA, the CDR3 is TGTGCCAGCAGCAACTTGGGACCAGACGATACGCAGTATTTT. The variable domain in full, with the rest retrieved from reference TRBV9 and TRBJ2-3, is DSGVTQTPKHLITATGQRVTLRCSPRSGDLSVYWYQQSLDQGLQFLIQYYNGEERAKGNILERFSAQQFPDLHSELNLSSLELGDSALYFCASSNLGPDDTQYFGPGTRLTVL.

The V call is TRBV2, the J call TRBJ2-7, with a tentative D call TRBD1 (6 bases). V was trimmed by 6 bases and J by 0 bases, leaving 9 bases between them. CDR3 size: 13 residues. Per germline, CDR1 SNHLY and CDR2 FYNNEI. Here the CDR3 DNA reads TGTGCCAGCAGGCCACAGGGCTCCTACGAGCAGTACTTC. Translation gives CASRPQGSYEQYF.

The rearrangement links TRBV20-1 to TRBJ2-5, with 7 bases that match TRBD1. The germline V gene encodes CDR1 DFQATT and CDR2 SNEGSKA (reference sequence). The CDR3 contains 11 residues. V lost 8 bases to trimming and J lost 8 bases; unmatched junction nucleotides: 8. CDR3 residues: CSPEIGGTQYF. The CDR3 nucleotides are TGCAGTCCAGAAATAGGGGGCACCCAGTACTTC.

The chain links TRBV6-1 to TRBJ1-1; the D gene is possibly TRBD1 (5 bases). The CDR3 spans 14 residues. Germline V gives CDR1 MNHNS, CDR2 SASEGT. Trimming took 2 bases from V and 3 from J, leaving 10 bases between them. The CDR3 sequence: CASSEQGMDTEAFF. CDR3 DNA sequence: TGTGCCAGCAGTGAACAGGGCATGGACACTGAAGCTTTCTTT.

This clone appeared a few times. This rearrangement joins TRBV4-1 to TRBJ2-1, with 9 bases aligning to TRBD2. V lost 1 base to trimming and J lost 4 bases; unmatched junction nucleotides: 17. Germline V CDR1 and CDR2: MGHRA, YSYEKL. This CDR3 has 20 residues. This CDR3 reads CASSQVEPFVAGGPYNEQFF. The CDR3 nucleotides are TGCGCCAGCAGCCAAGTTGAACCTTTTGTCGCGGGAGGGCCGTACAATGAGCAGTTCTTC.

This clone was recorded only once. The CDR3 spells CASWAGTGGSYEYEQYF. The CDR3 coding sequence is TGTGCCAGCTGGGCCGGGACAGGGGGTAGCTATGAGTACGAGCAGTACTTC. This chain uses TRBV2 with TRBJ2-7; 11 bases map to TRBD1. CDR3 length: 17 amino acids. Germline CDR1 and CDR2: SNHLY and FYNNEI. Trimming removed 8 bases from V and 4 bases from J; junction bases left unmatched: 16.

The chain has TRBV9 and TRBJ2-3; TRBD2 is a possible D gene (6 bases). Per the germline V gene, CDR1 is SGDLS and CDR2 is YYNGEE. V lost 0 bases, J lost 2 bases, and 10 bases lay in between. The CDR3 is made up of 15 amino acids. The CDR3 sequence: CASSVEAGYTDTQYF. CDR3 nucleotide sequence: TGTGCCAGCAGCGTAGAGGCGGGATACACAGATACGCAGTATTTT.

V usage is TRBV5-1 and J usage is TRBJ1-4, with D unclear. The CDR3 spans 16 residues. V gave up 6 bases and J gave up 0 bases, with 15 bases separating them. CDR1 SGHRS and CDR2 YFSETQ come from the germline V gene. The CDR3 DNA reads TGCGCCAGCAAGCTCACGGGAGCCGCAACTAATGAAAAACTGTTTTTT. The encoded protein is CASKLTGAATNEKLFF.

Many counts were recorded for this clone. In nucleotides, the CDR3 is TGTGCCAGCTCACCACCGGTCCATGGAAACACCATATATTTT. As protein: CASSPPVHGNTIYF. The chain links TRBV18 to TRBJ1-3; the D is unclear. The CDR3 has 14 residues. V lost 0 bases and J lost 3, with 6 bases in between. The germline V gene has CDR1 KGHSH and CDR2 LQKENI.

The rearrangement uses TRBV27 and TRBJ1-2; TRBD1 aligns across 9 bases. The V gene end was trimmed by 4 bases and the J gene end by 4 bases; junction bases not matched to a gene: 16. The CDR3 is made up of 18 amino acids. Germline assignment: CDR1 MNHEY and CDR2 SMNVEV (reference sequence). In DNA form, the CDR3 reads TGTGCCAGCAGTTCGCAAGGCCCAGGACAGGGGAGAACCTATGGCTACACCTTC. Amino acid sequence: CASSSQGPGQGRTYGYTF.

The CDR3 bases are TGCAGCGTTGAGCGGGGGATTGAAGCTTTCTTT. This translates into CSVERGIEAFF. The rearrangement uses TRBV29-1 and TRBJ1-1, with TRBD1 as a possible D gene (5 bases). Germline assignment: CDR1 SQVTM and CDR2 ANQGSEA. The length of the CDR3 is 11 residues. V lost 3 bases, J lost 7 bases, and 9 bases lay in between.

The V gene is TRBV30, the J gene TRBJ1-6; no clear D. This CDR3 is built from 12 residues. Trimming took 4 bases from V and 8 from J, leaving 9 bases between them. Germline CDR1 and CDR2: GTSNPN and SVGIG (reference sequence). The CDR3 DNA is TGTGCCTGGAATCGGGGATATTCACCCCTCCACTTT. It encodes CAWNRGYSPLHF.

This clone has only one observation. The chain carries TRBV10-3 and TRBJ1-1; no firm D call. Germline-derived CDR1 and CDR2 are ENHRY and SYGVKD. V shed 7 bases and J shed 6 bases, with 21 bases lying between them. The CDR3 is 15 residues long. The CDR3 DNA reads TGTGCCATCAAGGAGGGATTCCATGAACCTGCTGAAGCTTTCTTT. Translating it yields CAIKEGFHEPAEAFF.

This sequence joins TRBV18 and TRBJ1-3, with TRBD1 matching over 10 bases. There are 15 residues in the CDR3. V dropped 8 bases and J dropped 4; count of bases not matched to a gene: 8. Germline values: CDR1 KGHSH, CDR2 LQKENI. Here the CDR3 DNA reads TGTGCCAGCACCCCTGGGACAGGGGCAGGAAACACCATATATTTT. Translating gives CASTPGTGAGNTIYF. Variable domain in full (rest from reference TRBV18 and TRBJ1-3): NAGVMQNPRHLVRRRGQEARLRCSPMKGHSHVYWYRQLPEEGLKFMVYLQKENIIDESGMPKERFSAEFPKEGPSILRIQQVVRGDSAAYFCASTPGTGAGNTIYFGEGSWLTVV.

This chain uses TRBV19 with TRBJ1-5, with a possible D match to TRBD1 (5 bases). This CDR3 comprises 13 residues. Germline V gene sequence: CDR1 LNHDA, CDR2 SQIVND (reference sequence). The V gene lost 11 bases and the J gene lost 9 bases, with 20 bases spanning the gap. The CDR3 spells CASRWGGTWPQHF. The CDR3 nucleotides read TGTGCCTCAAGATGGGGGGGGACGTGGCCCCAGCATTTT.

The V and J genes are TRBV28 and TRBJ2-1, with D possibly TRBD2 on 5 matching bases. Germline values: CDR1 MDHEN, CDR2 SYDVKM. The V end lost 6 bases, the J end lost 6 bases, and 24 bases lay between the germline ends. There are 17 residues in the CDR3. The CDR3 protein is CASRSPLLGVRSNEQFF. The CDR3 nucleotides read TGTGCCAGCAGATCCCCACTCTTGGGAGTTCGGTCCAATGAGCAGTTCTTC.

This clone was observed many times. The CDR3, as DNA: TGTGCCAGCAGCCAACGGGGGGGCTACACCTTC. Translation: CASSQRGGYTF. This chain connects TRBV14 to TRBJ1-2; weak D call: TRBD1 (5 bases). The CDR3 spans 11 residues. The V gene's germline CDR1 is SGHDN and CDR2 FVKESK. Trimming removed 2 bases at V and 8 bases at J, with 6 bases between.

The genes are TRBV11-2 and TRBJ2-7, with 7 bases identical to TRBD1. CDR1 and CDR2 (germline): SGHAT, FQNNGV. Unmatched junction bases numbered 8, after V lost 1 base and J lost 2 bases. This CDR3 has 16 amino acids. The CDR3 bases are TGTGCCAGCAGCTTAGTGTTGGGGACAGCCGCCTACGAGCAGTACTTC. As protein: CASSLVLGTAAYEQYF.

The chain is built from TRBV9 and TRBJ1-4, with TRBD1 matching 8 bases. The CDR3 has 15 amino acids. The V and J ends lost 3 bases and 5 bases, in that order; junction bases with no gene match: 6. In germline, CDR1 is SGDLS, CDR2 YYNGEE. The CDR3 spells CASSARTGWNEKLFF. The CDR3 DNA reads TGTGCCAGCAGCGCAAGGACAGGGTGGAATGAAAAACTGTTTTTT.

V usage is TRBV18 and J usage is TRBJ2-3; D gene ambiguous. Germline V lookup: CDR1 KGHSH, CDR2 LQKENI. V lost 3 bases and J 2 bases, leaving 9 bases between the germline ends. This CDR3 has 14 residues. In DNA, the CDR3 is TGTGCCAGCTCACCGTGGCAGACCACAGATACGCAGTATTTT. Protein: CASSPWQTTDTQYF.

J is TRBJ1-5 and V is TRBV10-3, with D possibly being TRBD1 (6 bases). The CDR3 has 14 residues. In germline, CDR1 is ENHRY, CDR2 SYGVKD. Trimming stripped 8 bases from V and 1 base from J, with 12 bases between. The CDR3 sequence: CAIGAGDSNQPQHF. The CDR3 DNA is TGTGCCATCGGGGCAGGGGACAGCAATCAGCCCCAGCATTTT.

The chain uses TRBV6-1 and TRBJ1-5; D is undetermined. Germline V gives CDR1 MNHNS, CDR2 SASEGT. V dropped 6 bases and J dropped 4 bases, with 7 bases sitting between them. The CDR3 runs to 12 residues. This CDR3 reads CASRRRNQPQHF. In nucleotides, the CDR3 is TGTGCCAGCAGGAGGAGGAATCAGCCCCAGCATTTT.

The chain couples TRBV7-3 to TRBJ1-1; TRBD1 might be the D (5 bases). CDR3 length: 14 residues. Germline CDR1 SGHTA, CDR2 FQGTGA. Trimming shortened V by 3 bases and J by 2 bases, and 10 bases separated the two germline ends. The CDR3 sequence: CASSLGRTNTEAFF. Here the CDR3 DNA reads TGTGCCAGCAGCTTGGGACGGACAAACACTGAAGCTTTCTTT.

The chain combines TRBV7-6 with TRBJ2-1, with D possibly TRBD2 on 5 matching bases. V was pared by 1 base and J by 8 bases, with 15 bases between. The germline V gene encodes CDR1 SGHVS and CDR2 FNYEAQ. The CDR3 spans 15 residues. In DNA form, the CDR3 reads TGTGCCAGCAGCTTAGGAGGGTCTGAAGCGGATGAGCAGTTCTTC. Protein product: CASSLGGSEADEQFF.